The 12 T cell receptor beta chains in this list originate from one sample, sequenced in a study of T cell responses to AZD1222 COVID-19 vaccine. Here immunoSEQ multiplex PCR was the method, and the copy in TCRdb shows in-frame clones only, minus some. The sample holds around 120,000 clones; 80% to 95% are singletons and the top ten take about 7.7%. The input for sequencing was peripheral blood, taken 28 days after the second AZD1222 dose. These receptors were obtained from an adult who received the AZD1222 COVID-19 vaccine.

This chain connects TRBV11-2 to TRBJ2-1, with 11 nucleotides matching TRBD2. V lost 5 bases, J lost 5 bases, and 11 bases stayed unmatched. The CDR3 loop spans 17 amino acids. From germline, CDR1 is SGHAT and CDR2 FQNNGV. CDR3 loop: CASSPLGSGRVDNEQFF. The CDR3 nucleotides are TGTGCCAGCAGCCCATTGGGTAGCGGGAGGGTGGACAATGAGCAGTTCTTC.

This chain uses TRBV6-4 with TRBJ2-1; D may be TRBD2 (5 bases). This CDR3 region has 15 residues. The germline V gene has CDR1 MRHNA and CDR2 SNTAGT. The V and J ends lost 0 bases and 6 bases respectively, with 12 bases between them. The CDR3 DNA sequence: TGTGCCAGCAGTGACTCCTCTAAGAGCGGCAATGAGCAGTTCTTC. Protein product: CASSDSSKSGNEQFF.

This chain uses TRBV28 with TRBJ2-7; no clear D gene. Germline V gene data show CDR1 as MDHEN and CDR2 as SYDVKM. V was cut by 4 bases and J by 4 bases, with 11 bases left in between. The length of the CDR3 is 13 residues. This CDR3 is CASSSTPGYEQYF. The DNA for the CDR3 is TGTGCCAGCAGTTCAACCCCCGGGTACGAGCAGTACTTC.

In regard to this clone: Other DNA sequences in this sample translate to the same CDR3. V gene TRBV24-1 combines with J gene TRBJ2-5; the match to TRBD1 covers 9 bases. Trimming removed 1 base from V and 2 bases from J; junction bases left unmatched: 1. The CDR3 is made up of 15 amino acids. Germline-derived CDR1 and CDR2 are KGHDR and SFDVKD. CDR3 loop: CATSDFDRGQETQYF. CDR3 coding DNA: TGTGCCACCAGTGATTTCGACAGGGGGCAAGAGACCCAGTACTTC.

J is TRBJ1-1 and V is TRBV7-8; D remains unclear. Trimming removed 1 base at V and 8 bases at J, with 11 bases between. The germline gives CDR1 SGHVS, CDR2 FQNEAQ. This CDR3 has 13 residues. CDR3 sequence: CASSLGLGSEAFF. In DNA, the CDR3 is TGTGCCAGCAGCTTAGGCCTGGGATCCGAAGCTTTCTTT. Complete variable domain (other parts from reference TRBV7-8 and TRBJ1-1): GAGVSQSPRYKVAKRGQDVALRCDPISGHVSLFWYQQALGQGPEFLTYFQNEAQLDKSGLPSDRFFAERPEGSVSTLKIQRTQQEDSAVYLCASSLGLGSEAFFGQGTRLTVV.

This CDR3 reads CASNSGTGEPYGYTF. As DNA, the CDR3 is TGTGCCAGCAACTCCGGGACAGGGGAGCCCTATGGCTACACCTTC. The chain uses TRBV6-6 and TRBJ1-2; 10 nucleotides align to TRBD1. V lost 7 bases to trimming and J lost 4 bases; unmatched junction nucleotides: 9. Per germline, CDR1 MNHNY and CDR2 SVGAGI (reference sequence). The CDR3 has 15 amino acids.

The CDR3 DNA reads as TGCGCCAGCAGCTATGACAGAAACTACGAGCAGTACTTC. Its translation: CASSYDRNYEQYF. This sequence joins TRBV5-1 and TRBJ2-7; D is possibly TRBD1 (5 bases). The V end lost 3 bases, the J end lost 3 bases, and 10 bases lay between the germline ends. Looked up from germline, CDR1 is SGHRS and CDR2 is YFSETQ. CDR3 size: 13 residues.

V usage is TRBV5-8 and J usage is TRBJ2-6; the D is unclear. V dropped 5 bases and J dropped 3 bases, with 18 bases sitting between them. Germline V gene data show CDR1 as SGHTS and CDR2 as YDEGEE. This CDR3 contains 17 residues. CDR3 DNA sequence: TGTGCCAGCAGGAACCCGCCGGAAGGGCTTGGGGCCAACGTCCTGACTTTC. The encoded protein is CASRNPPEGLGANVLTF.

This clone appeared a few times. V gene TRBV13 combines with J gene TRBJ2-2; 7 bases are shared with TRBD2. This CDR3 has 14 amino acids. The germline V gene encodes CDR1 PRHDT and CDR2 FYEKMQ (reference sequence). Trimming cost V 6 bases and J 7 bases; bases outside gene matches: 8. CDR3 residues: CASSPLAARGELFF. As DNA, the CDR3 is TGTGCCAGCAGTCCCCTAGCGGCGCGCGGGGAGCTGTTTTTT. Looking up the rest from reference TRBV13 and TRBJ2-2 gives the full variable domain: AAGVIQSPRHLIKEKRETATLKCYPIPRHDTVYWYQQGPGQDPQFLISFYEKMQSDKGSIPDRFSAQQFSDYHSELNMSSLELGDSALYFCASSPLAARGELFFGEGSRLTVL.

Regarding this clone: The junction departs from germline at one end; a sequencing error may be responsible. V and J are TRBV7-7 and TRBJ2-1; 9 positions agree with TRBD1. The germline gives CDR1 SSHAT, CDR2 FNYEAQ (reference sequence). This CDR3 has 15 amino acids. CDR3 residues: CASSLSRDRVSEQFF. CDR3 bases: TGTGCTAGCAGCTTGAGCCGGGACAGGGTTAGTGAGCAGTTCTTC.

The CDR3 here is CASSLSGGVAEAFF. The CDR3 nucleotides are TGTGCCAGCAGCCTTTCAGGGGGGGTTGCTGAAGCTTTCTTT. The chain employs TRBV6-6 and TRBJ1-1, with 7 nucleotides matching TRBD1. Germline-derived CDR1 and CDR2 are MNHNY and SVGAGI (reference sequence). Trimming at V came to 6 bases and at J to 6 bases, leaving 10 bases not matched to a gene. This CDR3 spans 14 amino acids.

V and J are TRBV12-3 or TRBV12-4 and TRBJ2-3; D gene ambiguous. This CDR3 has 12 residues. Trimming took off 6 bases at V and 9 bases at J, with 13 bases between the two ends. The CDR3 sequence: CASSLLKVTQYF. Written as DNA, the CDR3 is TGTGCCAGCAGCCTATTAAAAGTCACGCAGTATTTT.